This T cell receptor beta chain was found in a study of monozygotic twins with inflammatory bowel disease. General study findings and limits: Repertoire similarity did not differ between concordant and discordant twins, perhaps due to limited power.

Concerning this clonotype itself: Its matching antigen is unknown.

UMIs that included a 6-nucleotide sample barcode were added by template switching, which took place during cDNA synthesis. TCRdb re-called the 5' RACE reads and gives one entry per CDR3 protein, without DNA. Listed are approximately 200,000 distinct CDR3 sequences; roughly 8% falls within the top ten. The germline V gene encodes CDR1 MNHEY and CDR2 SMNVEV (reference sequence). This CDR3 is 14 amino acids long. Sequencing input: blood. The chain links TRBV27 to TRBJ2-7; the D gene TCRdb calls, TRBD1, cannot be checked with no DNA. This sequence was found in a human donor with ulcerative colitis or Crohn's disease, or a healthy co-twin of an affected twin (not recorded which). The CDR3 region is CASSFYGAGEEQYF.